The text below deals with one T cell receptor (beta chain). TCRdb keeps only in-frame clones here, not all; method: immunoSEQ multiplex PCR. The table lists about 180,000 clones, around 87% of them singletons. This sample is part of a study of blood T cell repertoires in COVID-19. As for the study in general: Samples of COVID-19 (acute and convalescent) were obtained from the United States, Italy and Spain. PBMCs, B-cell-depleted T cells, or T cells provided the cDNA or gDNA that made up the material.

This CDR3 is 16 amino acids long. Germline CDR1 is GTSNPN and CDR2 is SVGIG (reference sequence). Trimming removed 2 bases from V and 5 bases from J, with 16 bases in between. The sequencing input was peripheral blood. The receptor's source is a man aged 40-55 years with active or convalescent COVID-19. The rearrangement joins TRBV30 to TRBJ1-6; D is unresolved. For the CDR3, the DNA is TGTGCCTGGAGTCCACCCCTCCTCGGGAATAATTCACCCCTCCACTTT. Residues: CAWSPPLLGNNSPLHF.